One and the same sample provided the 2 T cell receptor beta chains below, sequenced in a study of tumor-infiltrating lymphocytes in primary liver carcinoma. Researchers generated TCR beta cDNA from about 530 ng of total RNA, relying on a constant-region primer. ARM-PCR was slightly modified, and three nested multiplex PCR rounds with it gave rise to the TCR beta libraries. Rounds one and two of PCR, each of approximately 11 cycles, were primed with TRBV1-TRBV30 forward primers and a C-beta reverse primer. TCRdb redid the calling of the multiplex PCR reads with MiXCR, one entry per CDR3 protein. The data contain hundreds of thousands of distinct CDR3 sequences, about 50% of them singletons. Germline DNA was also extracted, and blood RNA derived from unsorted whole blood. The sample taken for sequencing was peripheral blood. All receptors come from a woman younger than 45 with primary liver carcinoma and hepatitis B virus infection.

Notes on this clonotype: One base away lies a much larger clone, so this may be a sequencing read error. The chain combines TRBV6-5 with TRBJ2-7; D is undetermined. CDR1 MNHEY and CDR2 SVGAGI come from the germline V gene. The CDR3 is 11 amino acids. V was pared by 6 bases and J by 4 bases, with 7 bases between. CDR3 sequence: CASRGGYEQYF. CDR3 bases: TGTGCCAGCAGGGGTGGGTACGAGCAGTACTTC.

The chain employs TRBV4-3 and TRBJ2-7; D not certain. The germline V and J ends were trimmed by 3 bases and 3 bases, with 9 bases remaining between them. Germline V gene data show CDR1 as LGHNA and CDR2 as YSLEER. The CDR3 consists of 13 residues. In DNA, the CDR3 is TGCGCCAGCAGCCAGGGAAATGGCTACGAGCAGTACTTC. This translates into CASSQGNGYEQYF.